This section outlines one TCR beta chain sequence together with its context. What it recognizes is unknown. This entry comes from a study of radiotherapy plus CTLA-4 blockade in lung cancer. Overall study context: 15% to 20% of patients responded objectively, and roughly 34% achieved disease control.

Lung cancer patients with chemo-refractory metastatic non-small-cell disease were given focal radiation plus CTLA-4 blockade with ipilimumab. This CDR3 is built from 14 residues. V gave up 2 bases and J gave up 10 bases, with 15 bases separating them. Germline-derived CDR1 and CDR2 are WNHNN and SYGVQD (reference sequence). Broader study findings: Clones derived from tumor TCRs expanded in blood after radiotherapy plus ipilimumab. The authors reported that early blood T cell clone dynamics, with interferon-beta, best predicted response.

Libraries were prepared by immunoSEQ multiplex PCR; TCRdb keeps only in-frame clonotypes and omits some of them. The sample holds 75,000 to 100,000 clones, about 90% seen once. Specimen: peripheral blood, collected from a patient treated with radiotherapy plus ipilimumab. The V and J genes are TRBV10-1 and TRBJ2-1; D may be TRBD2 (6 bases). The receptor was isolated from a human donor with non-small cell lung cancer that progressed on radiotherapy plus ipilimumab. The CDR3 sequence is CASSERETPPEQFF. DNA for the CDR3: TGCGCCAGCAGTGAGCGGGAGACCCCCCCGGAGCAGTTCTTC.